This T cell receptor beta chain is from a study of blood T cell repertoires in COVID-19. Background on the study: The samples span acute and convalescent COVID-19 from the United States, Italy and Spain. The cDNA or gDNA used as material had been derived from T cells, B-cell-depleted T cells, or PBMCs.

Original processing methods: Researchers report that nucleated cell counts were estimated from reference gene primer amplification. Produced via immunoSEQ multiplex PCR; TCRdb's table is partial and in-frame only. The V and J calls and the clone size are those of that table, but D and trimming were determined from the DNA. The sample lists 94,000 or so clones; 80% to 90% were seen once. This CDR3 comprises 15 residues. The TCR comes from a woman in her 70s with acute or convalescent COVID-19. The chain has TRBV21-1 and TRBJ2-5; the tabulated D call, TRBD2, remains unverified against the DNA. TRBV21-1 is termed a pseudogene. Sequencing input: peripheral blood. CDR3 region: CASSKRGLGRETQYF. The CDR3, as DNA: TGTGCCAGCAGCAAACGCGGGCTCGGAAGAGAGACCCAGTACTTC.